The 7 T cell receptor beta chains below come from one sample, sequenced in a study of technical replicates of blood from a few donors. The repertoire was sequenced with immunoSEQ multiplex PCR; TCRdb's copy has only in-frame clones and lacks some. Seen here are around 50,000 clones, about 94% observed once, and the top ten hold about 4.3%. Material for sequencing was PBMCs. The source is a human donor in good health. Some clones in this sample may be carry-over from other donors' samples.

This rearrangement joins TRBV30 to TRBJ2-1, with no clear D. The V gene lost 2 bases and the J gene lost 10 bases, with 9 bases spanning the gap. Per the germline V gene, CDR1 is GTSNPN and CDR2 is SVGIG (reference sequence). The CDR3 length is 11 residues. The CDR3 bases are TGTGCCTGGAGTATACGGCGGGAGCAGTTCTTC. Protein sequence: CAWSIRREQFF.

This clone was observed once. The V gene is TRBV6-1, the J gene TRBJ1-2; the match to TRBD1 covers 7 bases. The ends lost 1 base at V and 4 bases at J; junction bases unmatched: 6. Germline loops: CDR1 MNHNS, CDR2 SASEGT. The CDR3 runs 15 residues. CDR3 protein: CASSEGAGGTYGYTF. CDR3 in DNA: TGTGCCAGCAGTGAAGGGGCAGGGGGGACCTATGGCTACACCTTC.

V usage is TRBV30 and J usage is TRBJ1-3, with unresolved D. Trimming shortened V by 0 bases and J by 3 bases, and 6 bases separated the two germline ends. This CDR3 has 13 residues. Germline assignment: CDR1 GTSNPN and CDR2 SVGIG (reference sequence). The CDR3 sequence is CAWSVSFGNTIYF. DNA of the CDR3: TGTGCCTGGAGTGTCTCCTTTGGAAACACCATATATTTT.

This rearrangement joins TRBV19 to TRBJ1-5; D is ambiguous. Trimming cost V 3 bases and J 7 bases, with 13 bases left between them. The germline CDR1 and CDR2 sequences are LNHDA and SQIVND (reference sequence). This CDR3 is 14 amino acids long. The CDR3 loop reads CASSIGEGGQPQHF. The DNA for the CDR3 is TGTGCCAGTAGTATCGGAGAGGGTGGGCAGCCCCAGCATTTT.

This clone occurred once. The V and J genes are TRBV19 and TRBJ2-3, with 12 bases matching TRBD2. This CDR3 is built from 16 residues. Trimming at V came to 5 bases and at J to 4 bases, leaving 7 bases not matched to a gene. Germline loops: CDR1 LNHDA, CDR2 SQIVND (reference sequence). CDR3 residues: CASSPGASGGADTQYF. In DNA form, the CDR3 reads TGTGCCAGTAGTCCCGGGGCTAGCGGGGGGGCAGATACGCAGTATTTT.

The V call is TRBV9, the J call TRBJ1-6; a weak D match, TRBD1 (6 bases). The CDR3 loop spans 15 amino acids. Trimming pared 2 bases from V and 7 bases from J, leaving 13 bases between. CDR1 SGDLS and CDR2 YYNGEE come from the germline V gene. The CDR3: CASSVGGAGNSPLHF. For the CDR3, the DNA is TGTGCCAGCAGCGTTGGGGGGGCAGGAAATTCACCCCTCCACTTT.

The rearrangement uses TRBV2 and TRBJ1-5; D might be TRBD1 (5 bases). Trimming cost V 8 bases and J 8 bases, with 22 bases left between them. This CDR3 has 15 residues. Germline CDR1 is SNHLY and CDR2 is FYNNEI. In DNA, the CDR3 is TGTGCCAGCCGTGGTTCGGACAAGGCTTTGGAGCCCCAGCATTTT. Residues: CASRGSDKALEPQHF.